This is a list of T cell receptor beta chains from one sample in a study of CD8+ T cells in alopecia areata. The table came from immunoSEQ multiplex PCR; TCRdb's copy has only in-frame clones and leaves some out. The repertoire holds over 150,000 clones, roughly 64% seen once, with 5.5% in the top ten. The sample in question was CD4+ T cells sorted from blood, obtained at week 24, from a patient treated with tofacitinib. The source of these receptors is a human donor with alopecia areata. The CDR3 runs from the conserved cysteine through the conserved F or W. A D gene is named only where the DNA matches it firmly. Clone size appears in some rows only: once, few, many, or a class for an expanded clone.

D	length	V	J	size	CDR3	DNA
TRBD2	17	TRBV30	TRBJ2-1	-	CAWSTRRTSGSYNEQFF	TGTGCCTGGAGTACCAGAAGGACTAGCGGATCCTACAATGAGCAGTTCTTC
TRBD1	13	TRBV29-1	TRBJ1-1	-	CSANRGVGTEAFF	TGCAGCGCCAACAGGGGGGTCGGCACTGAAGCTTTCTTT
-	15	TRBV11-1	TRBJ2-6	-	CASSLDGPGANVLTF	TGTGCCAGCAGCTTAGACGGGCCTGGGGCCAACGTCCTGACTTTC
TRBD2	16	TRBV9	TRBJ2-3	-	CASSVASGSNTDTQYF	TGTGCCAGCAGCGTAGCTAGCGGGAGCAACACAGATACGCAGTATTTT
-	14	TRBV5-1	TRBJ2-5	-	CASSPGLAQETQYF	TGCGCCAGCAGCCCTGGACTGGCCCAAGAGACCCAGTACTTC
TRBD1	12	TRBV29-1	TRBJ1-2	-	CSAQQGDYGYTF	TGCAGCGCCCAACAGGGGGACTATGGCTACACCTTC
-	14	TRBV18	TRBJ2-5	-	CASSPPGARETQYF	TGTGCCAGCTCACCACCGGGGGCCAGGGAGACCCAGTACTTC
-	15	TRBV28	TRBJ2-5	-	CASSLPGTLQETQYF	TGTGCCAGCAGTCTGCCAGGGACATTACAAGAGACCCAGTACTTC
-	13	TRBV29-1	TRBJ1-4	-	CSVADPGNEKLFF	TGCAGCGTTGCCGATCCGGGGAATGAAAAACTGTTTTTT
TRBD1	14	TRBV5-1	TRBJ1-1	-	CASSARGEYTEAFF	TGCGCCAGCAGCGCCAGGGGGGAATACACTGAAGCTTTCTTT
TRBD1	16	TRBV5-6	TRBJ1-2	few	CASSLERGQVNYGYTF	TGTGCCAGCAGCTTGGAACGGGGACAGGTGAACTATGGCTACACCTTC
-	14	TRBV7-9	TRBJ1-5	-	CASSLGDPQQPQHF	TGTGCCAGCAGCTTAGGGGACCCCCAACAGCCCCAGCATTTT
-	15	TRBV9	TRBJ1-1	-	CASSVEKGLDTEAFF	TGTGCCAGCAGCGTAGAAAAGGGTTTGGACACTGAAGCTTTCTTT
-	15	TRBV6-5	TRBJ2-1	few	CASSAGLPPSNEQFF	TGTGCCAGCAGTGCGGGACTGCCGCCCTCCAATGAGCAGTTCTTC
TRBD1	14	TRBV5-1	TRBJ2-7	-	CASSLGQGLNEQYF	TGCGCCAGCAGCTTGGGACAGGGGTTGAACGAGCAGTACTTC
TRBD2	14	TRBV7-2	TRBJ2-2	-	CASSFSGRAGELFF	TGTGCCAGCAGCTTCAGCGGGAGGGCCGGGGAGCTGTTTTTT
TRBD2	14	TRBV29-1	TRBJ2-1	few	CSVEGREGLNEQFF	TGCAGCGTTGAAGGGCGGGAGGGCCTCAATGAGCAGTTCTTC
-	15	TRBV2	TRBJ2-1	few	CASSEFAMGNNEQFF	TGTGCCAGCAGTGAGTTCGCAATGGGCAACAATGAGCAGTTCTTC
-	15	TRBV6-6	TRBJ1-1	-	CASIGGINMNTEAFF	TGTGCCAGCATAGGGGGGATTAACATGAACACTGAAGCTTTCTTT
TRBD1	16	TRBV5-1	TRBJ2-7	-	CASSFGDRISSYEQYF	TGCGCCAGCAGCTTTGGGGACAGGATCAGCTCCTACGAGCAGTACTTC
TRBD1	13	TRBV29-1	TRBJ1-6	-	CSVKTGDNSPLHF	TGCAGCGTTAAGACAGGGGATAATTCACCCCTCCACTTT
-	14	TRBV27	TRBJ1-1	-	CASSSYSGDTEAFF	TGTGCCAGCAGTTCATACAGCGGAGACACTGAAGCTTTCTTT
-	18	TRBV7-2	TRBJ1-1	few	CASSPVPGQLGRNTEAFF	TGTGCCAGCAGCCCAGTTCCGGGCCAACTGGGACGGAACACTGAAGCTTTCTTT
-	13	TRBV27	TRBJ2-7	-	CASRGSVAYEQYF	TGTGCCAGCCGAGGATCGGTAGCCTACGAGCAGTACTTC
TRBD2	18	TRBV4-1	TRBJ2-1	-	CASSQGGLAGPPYNEQFF	TGCGCCAGCAGCCAAGGAGGACTAGCGGGACCGCCCTACAATGAGCAGTTCTTC
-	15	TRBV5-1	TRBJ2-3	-	CASSRTPVSTDTQYF	TGCGCCAGCAGCCGGACTCCCGTCAGCACAGATACGCAGTATTTT
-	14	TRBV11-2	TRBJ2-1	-	CASSLLERYNEQFF	TGTGCCAGCAGCTTACTGGAGCGATACAATGAGCAGTTCTTC
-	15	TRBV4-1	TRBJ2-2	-	CASSPPLTNTGELFF	TGCGCCAGCAGCCCCCCGCTAACTAACACCGGGGAGCTGTTTTTT
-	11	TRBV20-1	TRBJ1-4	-	CSASVKEKLFF	TGCAGTGCCAGCGTGAAAGAAAAACTGTTTTTT
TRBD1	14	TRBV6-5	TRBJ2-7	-	CASRPGQGPYEQYF	TGTGCCAGCAGGCCGGGACAGGGGCCCTACGAGCAGTACTTC
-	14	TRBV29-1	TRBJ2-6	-	CSVDQGAGANVLTF	TGCAGCGTTGATCAAGGGGCTGGGGCCAACGTCCTGACTTTC
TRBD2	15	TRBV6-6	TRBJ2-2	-	CASSYSGTNTGELFF	TGTGCCAGCAGTTACAGCGGGACGAACACCGGGGAGCTGTTTTTT
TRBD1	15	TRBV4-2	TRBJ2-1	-	CASSQGKQGNNEQFF	TGTGCCAGCAGCCAAGGAAAACAGGGGAACAATGAGCAGTTCTTC
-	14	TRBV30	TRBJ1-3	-	CAWSGSRVGNTIYF	TGTGCCTGGAGTGGAAGCAGGGTCGGAAACACCATATATTTT
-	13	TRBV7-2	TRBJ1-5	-	CASSPGYNQPQHF	TGTGCCAGCAGTCCGGGTTATAATCAGCCCCAGCATTTT
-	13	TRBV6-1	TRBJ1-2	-	CASSEAEGVGYTF	TGTGCCAGCAGTGAAGCCGAGGGAGTCGGCTACACCTTC
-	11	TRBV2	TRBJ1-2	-	CASGRGHGYTF	TGTGCCAGCGGGCGGGGCCATGGCTACACCTTC
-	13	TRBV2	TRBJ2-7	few	CASSEIRAPKQYF	TGTGCCAGCAGTGAGATAAGGGCGCCAAAGCAGTACTTC
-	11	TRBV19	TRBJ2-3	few	CASSIADTQYF	TGTGCCAGTAGTATAGCAGATACGCAGTATTTT
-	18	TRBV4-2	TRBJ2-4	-	CASSQDQSRGTQKNIQYF	TGTGCCAGCAGCCAAGACCAGAGTCGGGGGACGCAGAAAAACATTCAGTACTTC
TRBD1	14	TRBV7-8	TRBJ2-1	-	CASSPRDRPNEQFF	TGTGCCAGCAGCCCCCGGGACAGGCCCAATGAGCAGTTCTTC
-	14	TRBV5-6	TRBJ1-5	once	CASSLGRGNQPQHF	TGTGCCAGCAGCTTGGGCAGGGGCAATCAGCCCCAGCATTTT
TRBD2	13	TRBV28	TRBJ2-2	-	CASGLASGGELFF	TGTGCCTCGGGACTAGCGTCGGGCGGGGAGCTGTTTTTT
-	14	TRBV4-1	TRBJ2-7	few	CASSPAGQAYEQYF	TGCGCCAGCAGCCCGGCCGGCCAGGCCTACGAGCAGTACTTC
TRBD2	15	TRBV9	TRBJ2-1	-	CASSVHGTSGPEQFF	TGTGCCAGCAGCGTACACGGGACTAGCGGTCCCGAGCAGTTCTTC
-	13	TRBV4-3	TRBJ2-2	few	CASSELNTGELFF	TGCGCCAGCAGTGAATTAAACACCGGGGAGCTGTTTTTT
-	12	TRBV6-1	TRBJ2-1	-	CASSVGENEQFF	TGTGCCAGCAGTGTGGGTGAAAATGAGCAGTTCTTC
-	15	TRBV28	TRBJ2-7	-	CASSLEGIDSYEQYF	TGTGCCAGCAGTTTGGAGGGCATCGACTCCTACGAGCAGTACTTC
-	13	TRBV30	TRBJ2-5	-	CAWSVRGTETQYF	TGTGCCTGGAGTGTACGAGGGACTGAGACCCAGTACTTC
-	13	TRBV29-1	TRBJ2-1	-	CSVVSLQNNEQFF	TGCAGCGTTGTATCCTTACAGAACAATGAGCAGTTCTTC
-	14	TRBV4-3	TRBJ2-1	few	CASSQGSGYNEQFF	TGCGCCAGCAGCCAAGGTTCCGGGTACAATGAGCAGTTCTTC
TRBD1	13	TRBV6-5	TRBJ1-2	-	CASSRTGLGGYTF	TGTGCCAGCAGCCGGACAGGGTTGGGTGGCTACACCTTC
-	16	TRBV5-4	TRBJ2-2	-	CASSLKVRGNGGELFF	TGTGCCAGCAGCTTGAAGGTTCGCGGGAACGGCGGGGAGCTGTTTTTT
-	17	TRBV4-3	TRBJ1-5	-	CASSQEPVGFSNQPQHF	TGCGCCAGCAGCCAAGAACCGGTTGGTTTTAGCAATCAGCCCCAGCATTTT
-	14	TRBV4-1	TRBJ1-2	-	CASSQGTPGGGYTF	TGCGCCAGCAGCCAAGGGACACCCGGCGGGGGCTACACCTTC
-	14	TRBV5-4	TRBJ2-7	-	CASSLAAGDYEQYF	TGTGCCAGCAGCTTGGCAGCCGGAGACTACGAGCAGTACTTC
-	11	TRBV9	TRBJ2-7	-	CASSALGEQYF	TGTGCCAGCAGCGCCCTGGGGGAGCAGTACTTC